A selection of T cell receptor beta chains follows, all from one sample in a study of blood T cell repertoires in COVID-19. Only in-frame clones appear in the TCRdb table, and some are missing; sequencing was by immunoSEQ multiplex PCR. Of approximately 200,000 clones listed, about nine tenths were seen once; the top ten hold roughly 4.5%. Input material: peripheral blood. The source of these receptors is a man aged 45-65 years with acute or convalescent COVID-19. CDR3s include the opening cysteine and the closing phenylalanine or tryptophan. Fields, in order: V gene, D gene, J gene, clone size, CDR3 DNA, CDR3 protein. A D gene is named only where the DNA matches it firmly. Size is omitted from some rows. Given values are once, few, many or a class for expanded clones.

TRBV6-2/TRBV6-3,TRBD1,TRBJ1-4,.,TGTGCCAGCAGTTACGCAGGGGGCAAGGAAAAACTGTTTTTT,CASSYAGGKEKLFF
TRBV5-1,TRBD2,TRBJ2-1,few,TGCGCCAGCAGCCCACCCGGGACTAGCGGGGGGGACTCCTACAATGAGCAGTTCTTC,CASSPPGTSGGDSYNEQFF
TRBV3-1/TRBV3-2,.,TRBJ1-1,.,TGTGCCAGCAGCCACCCCGCCGGGTTGCCCGACACTGAAGCTTTCTTT,CASSHPAGLPDTEAFF
TRBV20-1,.,TRBJ1-5,.,TGCAGTGCCAGTACGTGGGCAGCTCCGGGATCTAGCAATCAGCCCCAGCATTTT,CSASTWAAPGSSNQPQHF
TRBV20-1,.,TRBJ2-1,.,TGCAGTGCGCATAGGGGTGAGCAGTTCTTC,CSAHRGEQFF
TRBV6-5,.,TRBJ2-5,.,TGTGCCAGCAAGCAAAGAAGGGGCCCCTCAGAGACCCAGTACTTC,CASKQRRGPSETQYF
TRBV6-5,.,TRBJ1-2,.,TGTGCCAGCAGCCTGGGGCCCTCCTATGGCTACACCTTC,CASSLGPSYGYTF
TRBV12-5,TRBD1,TRBJ1-2,few,TGTGCTAGCTCGCCGGGACAGGGCAATAACTATGGCTACACCTTC,CASSPGQGNNYGYTF
TRBV20-1,.,TRBJ2-4,.,TGCAGTGCTGGGAGTGGCAGCATTCAGTACTTC,CSAGSGSIQYF
TRBV5-4,TRBD1,TRBJ2-2,.,TGTGCCAGCAGCCCCGGACAGGGGGTCGGGGAGCTGTTTTTT,CASSPGQGVGELFF
TRBV5-4,.,TRBJ2-1,.,TGTGCCAGCAGCTTGAAACCAGGGGCGGGGGCGTACAATGAGCAGTTCTTC,CASSLKPGAGAYNEQFF
TRBV3-1/TRBV3-2,TRBD1,TRBJ2-1,.,TGTGCCAGCAGCCTAGGGACAGGAGGAAGCAATGAGCAGTTCTTC,CASSLGTGGSNEQFF
TRBV18,TRBD1,TRBJ1-4,.,TGTGCCAGCTCATCGATGGACAGGGTGGGAAATGAAAAACTGTTTTTT,CASSSMDRVGNEKLFF
TRBV10-3,TRBD1,TRBJ2-7,.,TGTGCCATCACCAAGGGACAGGCCAGCGCCTCCTACGAGCAGTACTTC,CAITKGQASASYEQYF
TRBV3-1/TRBV3-2,.,TRBJ1-1,.,TGTGCCAGCAGCCAAGATACGCAGGCAGGGCGTGAGGCTTTCTTT,CASSQDTQAGREAFF
TRBV2,.,TRBJ1-4,.,TGTGCCAGCAGTGTACCCCTCCAGAGGAATGAAAAACTGTTTTTT,CASSVPLQRNEKLFF
TRBV2,.,TRBJ2-5,.,TGTGCCAGCAGTCCCGAAGCAACTAAGCAAGAGACCCAGTACTTC,CASSPEATKQETQYF
TRBV25-1,.,TRBJ1-2,.,TGTGCCAGCAGTGGGCGACACCCCGACTATGGCTACACCTTC,CASSGRHPDYGYTF
TRBV5-5,.,TRBJ2-7,.,TGTGCCAGCAGCTTGGGCGCGGTTCCTTCCTACGAGCAGTACTTC,CASSLGAVPSYEQYF
TRBV2,.,TRBJ1-1,.,TGTGCCAGCAGTGAATGGGGGAGGGCGGGGAACACTGAAGCTTTCTTT,CASSEWGRAGNTEAFF
TRBV10-3,.,TRBJ1-1,.,TGTGCCATCAGTGAGGGGGGCATGAACACTGAAGCTTTCTTT,CAISEGGMNTEAFF
TRBV4-1,TRBD1,TRBJ1-2,once,TGCGCCAGCAGCCAAGCTCCTCTTAGTAGGACAGGGTTCAACTATGGCTACACCTTC,CASSQAPLSRTGFNYGYTF
TRBV11-2,.,TRBJ1-3,once,TGTGCCAGCAGCTTAGGGGGCAGCTCTGGAAACACCATATATTTT,CASSLGGSSGNTIYF
TRBV3-1/TRBV3-2,.,TRBJ1-1,.,TGTGCCAGCAGCCCCCGGACAGTGAACACTGAAGCTTTCTTT,CASSPRTVNTEAFF
TRBV2,TRBD1,TRBJ1-6,.,TGTGCCAGCAGCCGACGGGGACAGACCTATAATTCACCCCTCCACTTT,CASSRRGQTYNSPLHF
TRBV3-1/TRBV3-2,TRBD1,TRBJ1-6,.,TGTGCCAGCAGCTTTTACAGGGGACTTAATTCACCCCTCCACTTT,CASSFYRGLNSPLHF
TRBV4-1,TRBD1,TRBJ1-3,.,TGCGCCAGCAGCCTCGCCAGGGGGCTTGGAAACACCATATATTTT,CASSLARGLGNTIYF
TRBV6-4,.,TRBJ2-7,.,TGTGCCAGCAGTGACTCAAAAGCCGCCTACGAGCAGTACTTC,CASSDSKAAYEQYF
TRBV5-4,.,TRBJ1-1,.,TGTGCCAGCAGCTTCCCGTTGGGGGGAGGGGACACTGAAGCTTTCTTT,CASSFPLGGGDTEAFF
TRBV19,TRBD2,TRBJ2-1,.,TGTGCCAGTAGTGGCCCTAGCGGGGGGGCCTGGTATGAGCAGTTCTTC,CASSGPSGGAWYEQFF
TRBV5-1,.,TRBJ1-2,.,TGCGCCAGCAGCTTTGGACAGAAGGAAAACTATGGCTACACCTTC,CASSFGQKENYGYTF
TRBV9,TRBD1,TRBJ1-2,.,TGTGCCAGCAGCGCCCCCGGGACAGGGAGGGACTATGGCTACACCTTC,CASSAPGTGRDYGYTF
TRBV19,.,TRBJ1-6,.,TGTGCCAGTAGTAAAGACAGGAGGAGTAATTCACCCCTCCACTTT,CASSKDRRSNSPLHF
TRBV6-5,TRBD1,TRBJ2-3,.,TGTGCCAGCAGTTACCAAGGGACAGCTCCGGGGGATACGCAGTATTTT,CASSYQGTAPGDTQYF
TRBV5-1,.,TRBJ2-5,.,TGCGCCAGCAGTAGCGGAGGACAAGAGACCCAGTACTTC,CASSSGGQETQYF
TRBV20-1,.,TRBJ1-2,.,TGCAGTGCTAGTGCGGGGAATAAGGGCGGCTACACCTTC,CSASAGNKGGYTF
TRBV6-5,.,TRBJ1-5,.,TGTGCCAGCAGTTATACTCCCATCGGGGGGCCCCAGCATTTT,CASSYTPIGGPQHF
TRBV12-3/TRBV12-4,TRBD1,TRBJ1-2,.,TGTGCCAGCAGAGCACAGGGGTTGTCCGGCTACACCTTC,CASRAQGLSGYTF
TRBV4-1,.,TRBJ1-2,.,TGCGCCAGCAGACTCTTGACACAGGGTCACTATGGCTACACCTTC,CASRLLTQGHYGYTF
TRBV12-3/TRBV12-4,TRBD2,TRBJ2-1,.,TGTGCCACATCTAGCGGGGGGGCAGGTGAGCAGTTCTTC,CATSSGGAGEQFF
TRBV18,TRBD1,TRBJ1-2,once,TGTGCCAGCTCACCACTTGCTACGGGACAGGGCTCAGATGGCTACACCTTC,CASSPLATGQGSDGYTF
TRBV5-1,.,TRBJ1-2,.,TGCGCCAGCAGCTCACTGACAAGGCCTGCTAACTATGGCTACACCTTC,CASSSLTRPANYGYTF
TRBV5-1,.,TRBJ2-7,.,TGCGCCAGCAGTTCCGGAATAGCACAGGGCAGCTACGAGCAGTACTTC,CASSSGIAQGSYEQYF
TRBV3-1/TRBV3-2,.,TRBJ1-2,.,TGTGCCAGCAGCCCTCCAGGGGTGCGTGGCTATGGCTACACCTTC,CASSPPGVRGYGYTF
TRBV5-1,.,TRBJ1-1,.,TGCGCCAGCAGCTCACAGGGTGGGTCCACTGAAGCTTTCTTT,CASSSQGGSTEAFF
TRBV28,.,TRBJ1-2,.,TGTGCCAGCAGTTTCTCAGGGTATGGCTACACCTTC,CASSFSGYGYTF
TRBV6-5,.,TRBJ1-1,.,TGTGCCAGCAGTTACCTGTGGGCGCCTGAAGCTTTCTTT,CASSYLWAPEAFF